Listed below are T cell receptor beta chains from one sample, sequenced in a study of neurological immune-mediated disorders. In TCRdb, the 5' RACE reads were re-called with MiXCR into one record per CDR3 protein. The sample records about 39,000 distinct CDR3 sequences, less than 9% being singletons. Sequencing used CD4+ T cells from blood. The source of these receptors is a man aged 45-60 years in good health. The CDR3 runs from the conserved cysteine through the conserved F or W. D genes are given only for firm matches. Where a row states a size, it is once, few, many or the class of an expanded clone; other rows omit it.

j_gene: TRBJ1-5; d_gene: -; v_gene: TRBV5-6; abundance: many; CDR3aa: CASSSQGRRGNQPQHF; CDR3nt: TGTGCCAGCAGCTCCCAGGGGAGACGGGGCAATCAGCCCCAGCATTTT
j_gene: TRBJ2-3; d_gene: -; v_gene: TRBV20-1; abundance: many; CDR3aa: CSAPNLGFTDTQYF; CDR3nt: TGCAGTGCGCCGAACCTCGGATTCACAGATACGCAGTATTTT
j_gene: TRBJ2-5; d_gene: TRBD2; v_gene: TRBV4-1; abundance: many; CDR3aa: CASSQGSIAGEETQYF; CDR3nt: TGCGCCAGCAGCCAAGGGTCCATAGCGGGAGAAGAGACCCAGTACTTC
j_gene: TRBJ2-7; d_gene: -; v_gene: TRBV7-2; abundance: many; CDR3aa: CASSGVRGRREQYF; CDR3nt: TGTGCCAGCAGCGGCGTCAGGGGCCGCCGCGAGCAGTACTTC
j_gene: TRBJ1-3; d_gene: -; v_gene: TRBV7-6; abundance: many; CDR3aa: CASSLADSGNTIYF; CDR3nt: TGTGCCAGCAGCTTAGCGGATTCTGGAAACACCATATATTTT
j_gene: TRBJ2-1; d_gene: TRBD2; v_gene: TRBV11-3; abundance: many; CDR3aa: CASSAGTSYNEQFF; CDR3nt: TGTGCCAGCTCCGCCGGGACTAGCTACAATGAGCAGTTCTTC
j_gene: TRBJ1-2; d_gene: -; v_gene: TRBV12-3/TRBV12-4; abundance: many; CDR3aa: CASSPLDNYGYTF; CDR3nt: TGTGCCAGCAGCCCCTTGGATAACTATGGCTACACCTTC
j_gene: TRBJ2-3; d_gene: -; v_gene: TRBV5-5; abundance: many; CDR3aa: CASSRTGMADTQYF; CDR3nt: TGTGCCAGCAGCCGGACGGGAATGGCAGATACGCAGTATTTT
j_gene: TRBJ2-3; d_gene: -; v_gene: TRBV5-6; abundance: many; CDR3aa: CASAHKDTQYF; CDR3nt: TGTGCCAGCGCCCATAAGGATACGCAGTATTTT
j_gene: TRBJ2-7; d_gene: TRBD2; v_gene: TRBV24-1; abundance: many; CDR3aa: CATSDTHSGRYNEQYF; CDR3nt: TGTGCCACCAGTGACACGCATAGCGGGAGGTACAACGAGCAGTACTTC
j_gene: TRBJ1-5; d_gene: -; v_gene: TRBV4-2; abundance: many; CDR3aa: CASRLTDNQPQHF; CDR3nt: TGTGCCAGCAGGTTGACAGACAATCAGCCCCAGCATTTT
j_gene: TRBJ2-3; d_gene: -; v_gene: TRBV7-3; abundance: many; CDR3aa: CASSLSGWRDTQYF; CDR3nt: TGTGCCAGCAGCCTATCTGGGTGGCGGGATACGCAGTATTTT
j_gene: TRBJ2-7; d_gene: TRBD2; v_gene: TRBV28; abundance: many; CDR3aa: CASSLAGVLSYEQYF; CDR3nt: TGTGCCAGCAGTTTAGCGGGAGTTCTCTCCTACGAGCAGTACTTC
j_gene: TRBJ1-2; d_gene: -; v_gene: TRBV20-1; abundance: many; CDR3aa: CSAGGGVGGYTF; CDR3nt: TGCAGTGCTGGGGGGGGGGTCGGTGGCTACACCTTC
j_gene: TRBJ2-7; d_gene: TRBD2; v_gene: TRBV30; abundance: -; CDR3aa: CAWSLGLENEQYF; CDR3nt: TGTGCCTGGAGTCTAGGACTAGAAAACGAGCAGTACTTC
j_gene: TRBJ2-3; d_gene: TRBD2; v_gene: TRBV7-9; abundance: many; CDR3aa: CASSSPARLAGDMQYF; CDR3nt: TGTGCCAGCAGCTCCCCCGCGAGACTAGCGGGAGACATGCAGTATTTT
j_gene: TRBJ2-7; d_gene: -; v_gene: TRBV20-1; abundance: many; CDR3aa: CSASSPSGYQYEQYF; CDR3nt: TGCAGTGCTAGTTCCCCGTCAGGCTATCAATACGAGCAGTACTTC
j_gene: TRBJ1-1; d_gene: -; v_gene: TRBV15; abundance: many; CDR3aa: CATSREPGRIMNTEAFF; CDR3nt: TGTGCCACCAGCAGGGAGCCGGGACGGATCATGAACACTGAAGCTTTCTTT
j_gene: TRBJ1-3; d_gene: -; v_gene: TRBV4-1; abundance: many; CDR3aa: CASSQESRGGNTIYF; CDR3nt: TGCGCCAGCAGCCAAGAATCTCGGGGTGGAAACACCATATATTTT
j_gene: TRBJ2-7; d_gene: -; v_gene: TRBV7-2; abundance: medium-sized; CDR3aa: CASSLTGTYEQYF; CDR3nt: TGTGCCAGCAGCTTAACAGGGACCTACGAGCAGTACTTC
j_gene: TRBJ2-7; d_gene: -; v_gene: TRBV7-6; abundance: many; CDR3aa: CASSLEAGVEYEQYF; CDR3nt: TGTGCCAGCAGCTTAGAGGCAGGGGTGGAGTACGAGCAGTACTTC
j_gene: TRBJ2-7; d_gene: -; v_gene: TRBV14; abundance: many; CDR3aa: CASSQQVGSYEQYF; CDR3nt: TGTGCCAGCAGCCAACAAGTGGGCTCCTACGAGCAGTACTTC